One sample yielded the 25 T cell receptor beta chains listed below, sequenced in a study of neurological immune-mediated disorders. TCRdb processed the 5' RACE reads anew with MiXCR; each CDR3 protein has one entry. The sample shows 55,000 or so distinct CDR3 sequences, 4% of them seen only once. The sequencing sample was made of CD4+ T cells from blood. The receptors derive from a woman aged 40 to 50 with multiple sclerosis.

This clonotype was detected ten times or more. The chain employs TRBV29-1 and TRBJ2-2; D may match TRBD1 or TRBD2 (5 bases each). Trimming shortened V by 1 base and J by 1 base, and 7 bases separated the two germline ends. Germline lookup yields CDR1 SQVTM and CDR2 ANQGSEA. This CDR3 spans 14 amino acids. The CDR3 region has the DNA TGCAGCGTTGAAGGGGGGATGAACACCGGGGAGCTGTTTTTT. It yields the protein CSVEGGMNTGELFF.

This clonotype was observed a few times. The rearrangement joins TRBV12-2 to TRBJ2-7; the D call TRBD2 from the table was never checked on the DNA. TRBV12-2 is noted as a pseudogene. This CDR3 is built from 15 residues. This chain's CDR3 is CASRLGGGYLNEQYF. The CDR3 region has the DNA TGTGCAAGTCGCTTAGGAGGAGGGTATCTAAACGAGCAGTACTTC.

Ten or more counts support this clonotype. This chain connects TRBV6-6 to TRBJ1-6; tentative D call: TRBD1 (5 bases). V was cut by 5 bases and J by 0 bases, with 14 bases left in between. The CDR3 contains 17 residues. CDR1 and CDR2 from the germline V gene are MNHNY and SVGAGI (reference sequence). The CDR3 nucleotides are TGTGCCAGCAGTCGGGACTCCCTGAGCTCCTATAATTCACCCCTCCACTTT. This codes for CASSRDSLSSYNSPLHF.

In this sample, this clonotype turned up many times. CDR3 nucleotide sequence: TGCAGTGCTAGAGACCCAAAGAAGCAGGGTCGATACGAGCAGTACTTC. This translates into CSARDPKKQGRYEQYF. The rearrangement links TRBV20-1 to TRBJ2-7, with D possibly being TRBD1 (5 bases). CDR1 is DFQATT, CDR2 SNEGSKA, per germline (reference sequence). The CDR3 has 16 amino acids. V was cut by 0 bases and J by 4 bases, with 19 bases left in between.

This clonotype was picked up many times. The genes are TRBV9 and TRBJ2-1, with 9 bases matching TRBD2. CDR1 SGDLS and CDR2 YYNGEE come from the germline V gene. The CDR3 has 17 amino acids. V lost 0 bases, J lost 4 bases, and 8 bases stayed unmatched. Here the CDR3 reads CASSVGRRRGGYNEQFF. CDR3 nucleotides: TGTGCCAGCAGCGTAGGGCGGCGGCGGGGGGGATACAATGAGCAGTTCTTC.

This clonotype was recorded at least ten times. The CDR3 region has the DNA TGTGCCAGCAGCCAAGTGAAGGGCCAACTCAGACCAGATACGCAGTATTTT. Its translation: CASSQVKGQLRPDTQYF. The gene calls are TRBV14 and TRBJ2-3; the D is unclear. The V end lost 1 base, the J end lost 4 bases, and 18 bases lay between the germline ends. This CDR3 region has 17 residues. Germline lookup yields CDR1 SGHDN and CDR2 FVKESK. Variable domain in full (rest from reference TRBV14 and TRBJ2-3): EAGVTQFPSHSVIEKGQTVTLRCDPISGHDNLYWYRRVMGKEIKFLLHFVKESKQDESGMPNNRFLAERTGGTYSTLKVQPAELEDSGVYFCASSQVKGQLRPDTQYFGPGTRLTVL.

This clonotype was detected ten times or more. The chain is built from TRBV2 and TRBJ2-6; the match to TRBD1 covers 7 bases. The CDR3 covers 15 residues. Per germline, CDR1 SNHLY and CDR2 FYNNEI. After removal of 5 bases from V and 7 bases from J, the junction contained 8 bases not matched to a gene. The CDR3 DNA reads TGTGCCAGCAGTCAAGAAGGGGGCGATGCCAACGTCCTGACTTTC. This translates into CASSQEGGDANVLTF.

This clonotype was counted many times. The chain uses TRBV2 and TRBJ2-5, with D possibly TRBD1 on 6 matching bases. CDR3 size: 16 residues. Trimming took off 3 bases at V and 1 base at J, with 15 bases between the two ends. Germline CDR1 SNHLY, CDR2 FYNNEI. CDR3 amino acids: CASSELFGQPQETQYF. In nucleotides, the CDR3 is TGTGCCAGCAGTGAGCTATTCGGACAGCCCCAAGAGACCCAGTACTTC.

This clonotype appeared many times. The CDR3 region has the DNA TGCAGCGTCGTACAGGGGGAAGGCTACACCTTC. This translates into CSVVQGEGYTF. The chain joins TRBV29-1 to TRBJ1-2; 8 bases align to TRBD1. The trim removed 6 bases at V and 8 bases at J, leaving 5 bases unmatched. Per germline, CDR1 SQVTM and CDR2 ANQGSEA. The CDR3 covers 11 residues.

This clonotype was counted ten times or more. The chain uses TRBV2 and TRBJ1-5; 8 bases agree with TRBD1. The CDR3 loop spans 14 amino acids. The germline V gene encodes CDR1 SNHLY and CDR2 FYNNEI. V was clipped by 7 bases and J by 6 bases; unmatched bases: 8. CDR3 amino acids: CASKRDRGLQPQHF. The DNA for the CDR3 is TGTGCCAGCAAGAGAGACAGGGGTCTTCAGCCCCAGCATTTT.

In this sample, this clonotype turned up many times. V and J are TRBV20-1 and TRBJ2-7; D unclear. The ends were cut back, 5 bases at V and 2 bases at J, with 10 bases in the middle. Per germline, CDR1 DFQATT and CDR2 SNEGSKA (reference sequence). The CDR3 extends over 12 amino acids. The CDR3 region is CSASDRTYEQYF. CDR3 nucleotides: TGCAGTGCTTCTGACCGGACCTACGAGCAGTACTTC.

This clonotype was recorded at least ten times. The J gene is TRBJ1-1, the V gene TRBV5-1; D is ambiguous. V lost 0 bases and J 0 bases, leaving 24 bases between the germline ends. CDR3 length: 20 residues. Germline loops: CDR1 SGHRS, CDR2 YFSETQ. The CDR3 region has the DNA TGCGCCAGCAGCTTGGCTCCTAGGTTGTCGAGGGCGAACATGAACACTGAAGCTTTCTTT. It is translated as CASSLAPRLSRANMNTEAFF.

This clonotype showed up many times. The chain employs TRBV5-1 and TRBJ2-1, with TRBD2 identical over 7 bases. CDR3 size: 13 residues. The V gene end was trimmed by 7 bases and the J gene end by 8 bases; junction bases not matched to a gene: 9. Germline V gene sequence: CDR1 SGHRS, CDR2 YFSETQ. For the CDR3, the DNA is TGCGCCAGCCACTTGCGGGGGTCCCATGAGCAGTTCTTC. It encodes CASHLRGSHEQFF.

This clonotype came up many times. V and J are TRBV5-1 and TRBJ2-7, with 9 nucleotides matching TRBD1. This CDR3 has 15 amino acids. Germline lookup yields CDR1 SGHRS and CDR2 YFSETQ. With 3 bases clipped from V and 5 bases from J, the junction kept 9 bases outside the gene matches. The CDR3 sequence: CASSSMGQGLDEQYF. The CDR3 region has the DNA TGCGCCAGCAGCTCAATGGGACAGGGACTCGACGAGCAGTACTTC.

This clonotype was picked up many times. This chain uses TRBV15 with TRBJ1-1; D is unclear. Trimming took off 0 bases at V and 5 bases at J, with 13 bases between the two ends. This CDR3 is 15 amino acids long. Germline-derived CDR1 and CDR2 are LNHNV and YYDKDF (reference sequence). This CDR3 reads CATSRDNGWGTEAFF. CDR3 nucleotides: TGTGCCACCAGCAGAGATAATGGTTGGGGAACTGAAGCTTTCTTT.

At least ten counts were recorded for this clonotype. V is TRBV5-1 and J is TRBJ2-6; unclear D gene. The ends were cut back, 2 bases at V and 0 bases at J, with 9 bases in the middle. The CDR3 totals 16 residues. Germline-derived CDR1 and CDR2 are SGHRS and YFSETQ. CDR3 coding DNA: TGCGCCAGCAGCTTAACCGTCCTCTCTGGGGCCAACGTCCTGACTTTC. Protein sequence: CASSLTVLSGANVLTF.

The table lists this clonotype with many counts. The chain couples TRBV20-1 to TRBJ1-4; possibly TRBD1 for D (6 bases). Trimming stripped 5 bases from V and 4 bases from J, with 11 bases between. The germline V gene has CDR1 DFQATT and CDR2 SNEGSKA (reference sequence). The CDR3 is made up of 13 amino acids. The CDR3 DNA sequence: TGCAGTGCTCCAGGGGAGAATAATGAAAAACTGTTTTTT. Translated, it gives CSAPGENNEKLFF.

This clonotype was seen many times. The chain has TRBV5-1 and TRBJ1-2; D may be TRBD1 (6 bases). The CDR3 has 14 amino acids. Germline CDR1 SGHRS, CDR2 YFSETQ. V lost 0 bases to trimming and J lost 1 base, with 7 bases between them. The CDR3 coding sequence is TGCGCCAGCAGCTTGGACAGGGTTAACTATGGCTACACCTTC. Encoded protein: CASSLDRVNYGYTF.

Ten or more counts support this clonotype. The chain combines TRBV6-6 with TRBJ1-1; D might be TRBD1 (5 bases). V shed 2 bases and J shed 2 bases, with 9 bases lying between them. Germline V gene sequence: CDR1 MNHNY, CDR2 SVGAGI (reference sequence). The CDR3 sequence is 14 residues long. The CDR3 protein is CASSYRGGNTEAFF. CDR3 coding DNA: TGTGCCAGCAGTTACAGGGGAGGTAACACTGAAGCTTTCTTT.

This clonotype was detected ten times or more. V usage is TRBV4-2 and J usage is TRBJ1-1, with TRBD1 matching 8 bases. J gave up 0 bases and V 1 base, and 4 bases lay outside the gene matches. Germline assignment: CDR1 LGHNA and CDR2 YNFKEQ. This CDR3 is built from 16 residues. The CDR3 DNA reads TGTGCCAGCAGCCAAGGTCAGGGGGCGGTGAACACTGAAGCTTTCTTT. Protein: CASSQGQGAVNTEAFF.

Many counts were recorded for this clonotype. CDR3: CASSGRAVRETGELFF. CDR3 in DNA: TGCGCCAGCTCCGGGCGAGCGGTCAGGGAGACCGGGGAGCTGTTTTTT. The rearrangement joins TRBV5-1 to TRBJ2-2; D may match TRBD1 or TRBD2 (5 bases each). V dropped 7 bases and J dropped 5 bases, with 21 bases sitting between them. Germline CDR1 and CDR2: SGHRS and YFSETQ. The CDR3 runs to 16 residues. Using reference TRBV5-1 and TRBJ2-2 for the parts outside the CDR3, the full variable domain is KAGVTQTPRYLIKTRGQQVTLSCSPISGHRSVSWYQQTPGQGLQFLFEYFSETQRNKGNFPGRFSGRQFSNSRSEMNVSTLELGDSALYLCASSGRAVRETGELFFGEGSRLTVL.

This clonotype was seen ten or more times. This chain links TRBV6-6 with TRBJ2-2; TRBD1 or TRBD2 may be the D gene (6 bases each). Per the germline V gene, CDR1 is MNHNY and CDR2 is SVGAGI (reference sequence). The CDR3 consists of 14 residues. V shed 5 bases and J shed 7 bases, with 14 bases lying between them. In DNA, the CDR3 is TGTGCCAGCAGTACGACGGGGGCGATCGGGGAGCTGTTTTTT. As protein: CASSTTGAIGELFF.

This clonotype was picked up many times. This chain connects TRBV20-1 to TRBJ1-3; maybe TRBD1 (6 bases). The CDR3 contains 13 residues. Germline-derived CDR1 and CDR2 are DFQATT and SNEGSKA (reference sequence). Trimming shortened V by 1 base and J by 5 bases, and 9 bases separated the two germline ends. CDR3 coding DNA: TGCAGTGCTAGAGCACAGGGCAGAAACACCATATATTTT. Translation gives CSARAQGRNTIYF.

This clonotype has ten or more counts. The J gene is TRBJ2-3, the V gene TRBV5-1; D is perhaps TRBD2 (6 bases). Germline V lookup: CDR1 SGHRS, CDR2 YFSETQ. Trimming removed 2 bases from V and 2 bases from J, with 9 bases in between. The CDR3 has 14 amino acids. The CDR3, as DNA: TGCGCCAGCAGCTTTGGAGGGGCCACAGATACGCAGTATTTT. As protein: CASSFGGATDTQYF.

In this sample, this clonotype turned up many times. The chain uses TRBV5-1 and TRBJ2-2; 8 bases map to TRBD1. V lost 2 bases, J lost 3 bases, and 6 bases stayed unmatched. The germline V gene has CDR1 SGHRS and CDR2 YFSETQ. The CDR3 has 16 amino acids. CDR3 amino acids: CASSFRDRGYTGELFF. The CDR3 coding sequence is TGCGCCAGCAGCTTTCGTGACAGGGGCTACACCGGGGAGCTGTTTTTT.